This TCR beta chain was captured by sequencing in a study of OX40 agonist ivuxolimab in advanced cancers. This CDR3 is built from 15 residues. The germline CDR1 and CDR2 sequences are SGDLS and YYNGEE. Trimming took 0 bases from V and 4 from J; bases not matched to a gene: 3. This table comes from immunoSEQ multiplex PCR, and its TCRdb copy is limited to in-frame clones, with some not included. The sample carries roughly 65,000 clones, almost 90% recorded once. This clonotype was obtained from an adult with an advanced solid tumor such as melanoma, head and neck, liver or kidney cancer. This sequence joins TRBV9 and TRBJ2-2, with TRBD1 matching 7 bases. Sample: CD4+ or CD8+ T cells sorted from blood, taken in a trial of the OX40 agonist ivuxolimab. CDR3 amino acids: CASSVGGQFTGELFF. For the CDR3, the DNA is TGTGCCAGCAGCGTAGGGGGACAGTTCACCGGGGAGCTGTTTTTT.